The 32 T cell receptor beta chains below come from one sample, sequenced in a study of T cells in Graves' hyperthyroidism and ophthalmopathy. Amplification yielded TCR beta CDR3 regions, with RNA transcripts as the source. The HTBI primer set served for first-round RT-PCR of the TCR CDR3. TCRdb recomputed calls from the multiplex PCR reads with MiXCR, one row per CDR3 protein. The table includes approximately 640,000 distinct CDR3 sequences, 15% to 20% detected once. Input material: blood. The receptor set was obtained from a man over 45 with Graves' hyperthyroidism.

This clonotype has at least ten counts. This chain joins TRBV15 and TRBJ1-1; 8 nucleotides match TRBD1. J gave up 0 bases and V 6 bases, and 3 bases lay outside the gene matches. CDR3 length equals 14 residues. The V gene's germline CDR1 is LNHNV and CDR2 YYDKDF (reference sequence). CDR3 amino acids: CATRDRAMNTEAFF. The DNA for the CDR3 is TGTGCCACCAGGGACAGGGCCATGAACACTGAAGCTTTCTTT.

Notes on this clonotype: Relative to the germline gene, one junction end is altered; a read error may explain this. The CDR3 DNA is TGCAGTGCTAGATGGGGGTCGAACCCTGAAGCTTTCTTT. Its protein is CSARWGSNPEAFF. This sequence joins TRBV20-1 and TRBJ1-1, with D possibly being TRBD1 (5 bases). Looked up from germline, CDR1 is DFQATT and CDR2 is SNEGSKA (reference sequence). This CDR3 has 13 residues.

This clonotype has a handful of counts. The CDR3 DNA reads as TGCGCCAGCCGCAGCGATTCGAACACCGGGGAGCTGTTTTTT. This encodes CASRSDSNTGELFF. This chain connects TRBV5-1 to TRBJ2-2, with D unresolved. This CDR3 region has 14 residues. Deletions cut 7 bases from V and 0 bases from J, with 10 bases between. In germline, CDR1 is SGHRS, CDR2 YFSETQ.

This clonotype was observed at least ten times. V is TRBV27 and J is TRBJ2-7; possibly TRBD2 for D (6 bases). V was clipped by 7 bases and J by 3 bases, with 16 bases between them. Germline V gene data show CDR1 as MNHEY and CDR2 as SMNVEV (reference sequence). This CDR3 has 14 amino acids. The CDR3 region has the DNA TGTGCCAGCACGGGGGTGAGGGTGGTCTACGAGCAGTACTTC. Its protein is CASTGVRVVYEQYF.

J is TRBJ2-3 and V is TRBV6-1; D perhaps matches TRBD1 (6 bases). There are 15 residues in the CDR3. Germline CDR1 reads MNHNS; CDR2 reads SASEGT. V lost 7 bases, J lost 2 bases, and 16 bases lay in between. The CDR3 region has the DNA TGTGCCAGCACCCGGACAGTTCTTACCACAGATACGCAGTATTTT. It specifies CASTRTVLTTDTQYF.

Of note for this clonotype: The junction and the germline gene differ at one end; a read error may be behind it. The chain has TRBV9 and TRBJ1-4; a weak D match, TRBD1 (6 bases). CDR1 is SGDLS and CDR2 is YYNGEE in the germline V gene. The CDR3 length is 15 residues. DNA of the CDR3: TGTGCCAGCAGCGCTGGGACAAGTATTAATGAAAAACCGCTTTTT. Translation: CASSAGTSINEKPLF.

Many counts were recorded for this clonotype. This chain uses TRBV2 with TRBJ1-6, with 9 positions matching TRBD1. V was pared by 7 bases and J by 9 bases, with 7 bases of the junction left unmatched. Germline V gene data show CDR1 as SNHLY and CDR2 as FYNNEI. This CDR3 region has 14 residues. The chain's CDR3 is CASTGTGGGSPLHF. CDR3 bases: TGTGCCAGCACCGGCACAGGGGGCGGTTCACCCCTCCACTTT.

This clonotype was picked up many times. This rearrangement joins TRBV2 to TRBJ2-7; 8 nucleotides agree with TRBD2. This CDR3 is 15 amino acids long. Germline CDR1 SNHLY, CDR2 FYNNEI. V dropped 8 bases and J dropped 3; count of bases not matched to a gene: 12. CDR3 in amino acids: CASLAAAGVSYEQYF. The CDR3 nucleotides read TGTGCCAGCCTCGCCGCAGCGGGAGTGAGCTACGAGCAGTACTTC.

This rearrangement joins TRBV6-2 or TRBV6-3 to TRBJ2-7; the match to TRBD2 covers 9 bases. V was clipped by 5 bases and J by 7 bases; unmatched bases: 9. The length of the CDR3 is 14 residues. Germline CDR1 MNHEY, CDR2 SVGEGT. CDR3 loop: CASSPSGKGREQYF. In DNA form, the CDR3 reads TGTGCCAGCAGTCCTAGCGGGAAAGGGAGAGAGCAGTACTTC.

This clonotype was detected only once. The genes are TRBV28 and TRBJ1-5, with 7 bases matching TRBD1. The length of the CDR3 is 15 residues. After removal of 6 bases from V and 2 bases from J, the junction contained 7 bases not matched to a gene. From germline, CDR1 is MDHEN and CDR2 SYDVKM. CDR3 bases: TGTGCCAGCAGAAGATGGACAGGAGGCAATCAGCCCCAGCATTTT. It yields the protein CASRRWTGGNQPQHF.

There are many counts of this clonotype. The rearrangement joins TRBV6-2 or TRBV6-3 to TRBJ2-7; D assignment may be TRBD1 or TRBD2 (5 bases each). The CDR3 has 14 residues. V lost 6 bases, J lost 5 bases, and 17 bases lay in between. Germline V gene data show CDR1 as MNHEY and CDR2 as SVGEGT. CDR3 in DNA: TGTGCCAGCAGGATATGGGGGAGTAGCGACGAGCAGTACTTC. It encodes CASRIWGSSDEQYF.

This clonotype was recorded many times. This chain uses TRBV28 with TRBJ2-4; a weak D match, TRBD2 (6 bases). Per the germline V gene, CDR1 is MDHEN and CDR2 is SYDVKM. The V end lost 3 bases, the J end lost 6 bases, and 15 bases lay between the germline ends. The CDR3 is 15 residues long. The CDR3 DNA reads TGTGCCAGCAGTTTTATTAGGGGAGGTGGAAACATTCAGTACTTC. It specifies CASSFIRGGGNIQYF.

This clonotype was counted many times. The rearrangement joins TRBV28 to TRBJ2-1; D perhaps matches TRBD2 (5 bases). This CDR3 has 12 residues. Germline CDR1 is MDHEN and CDR2 is SYDVKM. Trimming pared 5 bases from V and 5 bases from J, leaving 7 bases between. The DNA of the CDR3 is TGTGCCAGCAGTCCGGGGAACAATGAGCAGTTCTTC. It codes for CASSPGNNEQFF.

V and J are TRBV3-1 and TRBJ1-1, with D possibly TRBD1 on 5 matching bases. CDR1 LGHDT and CDR2 YNNKEL come from the germline V gene (reference sequence). CDR3 size: 16 residues. The V end lost 5 bases, the J end lost 0 bases, and 16 bases lay between the germline ends. CDR3 sequence (DNA): TGTGCCAGCAGCTCCCGACAGAAGACCATGAACACTGAAGCTTTCTTT. Translated, it gives CASSSRQKTMNTEAFF.

The chain carries TRBV6-2 or TRBV6-3 and TRBJ2-7, with TRBD1 matching over 7 bases. This CDR3 is 18 amino acids long. Germline V gives CDR1 MNHEY, CDR2 SVGEGT. V lost 0 bases, J lost 0 bases, and 11 bases stayed unmatched. The CDR3 protein is CASSYSHGQVGSSYEQYF. CDR3 bases: TGTGCCAGCAGTTACTCCCACGGACAGGTTGGGAGCTCCTACGAGCAGTACTTC.

This clonotype has ten or more counts. This rearrangement joins TRBV13 to TRBJ2-1; D tentatively fits TRBD1 or TRBD2 (5 bases each). The CDR3 runs to 14 residues. V was clipped by 3 bases and J by 6 bases, with 12 bases between them. Germline values: CDR1 PRHDT, CDR2 FYEKMQ (reference sequence). The CDR3 is CASSFPGTSNEQFF. CDR3 nucleotides: TGTGCCAGCAGCTTCCCCGGGACCAGCAATGAGCAGTTCTTC.

This clonotype was detected ten times or more. The chain is built from TRBV24-1 and TRBJ2-7; possibly TRBD1 for D (5 bases). The germline V gene has CDR1 KGHDR and CDR2 SFDVKD. V was trimmed by 6 bases and J by 5 bases, leaving 13 bases between them. This CDR3 is 13 amino acids long. In DNA form, the CDR3 reads TGTGCCACCAGTCGGGCAGGGCTCCACGAGCAGTACTTC. It yields the protein CATSRAGLHEQYF.

The V call is TRBV28, the J call TRBJ2-5, with D maybe TRBD1 (5 bases). The CDR3 has 13 residues. With 7 bases removed from V and 5 bases from J, the gap between germline ends came to 14 bases. CDR1 MDHEN and CDR2 SYDVKM come from the germline V gene. The CDR3 region has the DNA TGTGCCAGCACCGCCGCAGGGCAGGAGACCCAGTACTTC. This encodes CASTAAGQETQYF. The whole variable domain, filled in from reference TRBV28 and TRBJ2-5, reads DVKVTQSSRYLVKRTGEKVFLECVQDMDHENMFWYRQDPGLGLRLIYFSYDVKMKEKGDIPEGYSVSREKKERFSLILESASTNQTSMYLCASTAAGQETQYFGPGTRLLVL.

In its sample, this clonotype was seen many times. The chain combines TRBV27 with TRBJ1-2; D gene uncertain. V gave up 6 bases and J gave up 5 bases, with 7 bases separating them. Germline-derived CDR1 and CDR2 are MNHEY and SMNVEV (reference sequence). CDR3 size: 11 residues. CDR3 sequence reads: CASRGIYGYTF. The CDR3 DNA is TGTGCCAGCAGGGGAATATATGGCTACACCTTC.

V is TRBV5-1 and J is TRBJ1-2; 7 nucleotides agree with TRBD1. V gave up 1 base and J gave up 8 bases; unmatched junction bases: 5. The CDR3 loop spans 13 amino acids. CDR1 and CDR2 from the germline V gene are SGHRS and YFSETQ. The CDR3 spells CASSLPQGKGYTF. The CDR3 region has the DNA TGCGCCAGCAGCTTGCCACAGGGGAAGGGCTACACCTTC.

This clonotype was recorded a few times. The chain joins TRBV19 to TRBJ2-2, with D hard to call. Germline CDR1 LNHDA, CDR2 SQIVND (reference sequence). V dropped 0 bases and J dropped 6 bases, with 8 bases sitting between them. The CDR3 is made up of 14 amino acids. CDR3 sequence: CASSIDFEPGELFF. CDR3 nucleotide sequence: TGTGCCAGTAGTATAGATTTCGAGCCCGGGGAGCTGTTTTTT.

This clonotype was seen ten or more times. V and J are TRBV28 and TRBJ2-1, with 9 bases identical to TRBD2. This CDR3 is 17 amino acids long. J lost 2 bases, V lost 0 bases, and 5 bases had no gene match. Germline V gene sequence: CDR1 MDHEN, CDR2 SYDVKM. Here the CDR3 reads CASSLWSTSGPYNEQFF. In nucleotides, the CDR3 is TGTGCCAGCAGTTTATGGTCGACTAGCGGACCCTACAATGAGCAGTTCTTC.

This clonotype was observed at least ten times. The J gene is TRBJ1-4, the V gene TRBV30, with TRBD1 as a possible D gene (6 bases). CDR3 length equals 15 residues. CDR1 is GTSNPN and CDR2 is SVGIG in the germline V gene (reference sequence). Trimming took 0 bases from V and 7 from J, leaving 15 bases between them. The CDR3: CAWSVGGRGREKLFF. CDR3 DNA sequence: TGTGCCTGGAGTGTAGGTGGCAGGGGTCGTGAAAAACTGTTTTTT.

The chain is built from TRBV11-2 and TRBJ2-7; 9 bases map to TRBD2. The CDR3 consists of 16 residues. Germline trimming cut 1 base from V and 1 base from J; bases unmatched to any gene: 5. CDR1 SGHAT and CDR2 FQNNGV come from the germline V gene. In DNA, the CDR3 is TGTGCCAGCAGCTTAGTGGGCGGGAGGGTATCCTACGAGCAGTACTTC. Translated: CASSLVGGRVSYEQYF.

Ten or more counts support this clonotype. The rearrangement links TRBV2 to TRBJ2-3; D is undetermined. V lost 5 bases and J lost 6, with 12 bases in between. The CDR3 spans 13 residues. CDR1 and CDR2 (germline): SNHLY, FYNNEI. The CDR3 here is CASSPPRTDTQYF. As DNA, the CDR3 is TGTGCCAGCAGTCCGCCCAGAACGGATACGCAGTATTTT.

This clonotype was observed at least ten times. The chain combines TRBV7-2 with TRBJ2-1; 7 bases align to TRBD2. The J segment lost 4 bases and the V segment lost 3 bases, leaving 15 bases of the junction unmatched. Germline-derived CDR1 and CDR2 are SGHTA and FQGNSA. This CDR3 is built from 18 residues. The CDR3 reads CASSFPPFRGRGYNEQFF. CDR3 DNA: TGTGCCAGCAGCTTTCCCCCCTTTCGAGGGAGGGGTTACAATGAGCAGTTCTTC.

This clonotype has ten or more counts. The chain has TRBV28 and TRBJ2-2; D tentatively fits TRBD1 or TRBD2 (5 bases each). The CDR3 has 14 residues. V was clipped by 3 bases and J by 2 bases, with 7 bases between them. Germline CDR1 reads MDHEN; CDR2 reads SYDVKM. The CDR3 here is CASSFRDNTGELFF. CDR3 nucleotides: TGTGCCAGCAGTTTCAGGGACAACACCGGGGAGCTGTTTTTT.

Remarks on this clonotype: At one of its ends the junction is not consistent with the germline gene, which may arise from a read error. The CDR3 spells CASNPHAREDTDMQNF. CDR3 nucleotides: TGTGCCAGCAATCCCCATGCCAGGGAGGACACAGATATGCAGAATTTT. This chain links TRBV27 with TRBJ2-3, with a weak D call TRBD2 (6 bases). Germline V gene lookup returns CDR1 MNHEY and CDR2 SMNVEV (reference sequence). This CDR3 is built from 16 residues.

The V and J genes are TRBV29-1 and TRBJ1-3, with 10 bases lining up with TRBD1. Germline-derived CDR1 and CDR2 are SQVTM and ANQGSEA. J gave up 7 bases and V 0 bases, and 6 bases lay outside the gene matches. This CDR3 is 15 amino acids long. The CDR3 spells CSVEDHDRGLNTIYF. Written as DNA, the CDR3 is TGCAGCGTTGAAGATCATGACAGGGGGCTTAACACCATATATTTT.

The V call is TRBV5-1, the J call TRBJ1-1; D unclear. Germline V gene sequence: CDR1 SGHRS, CDR2 YFSETQ. Trimming cost V 2 bases and J 4 bases, with 9 bases left between them. The CDR3 consists of 13 residues. Here the CDR3 reads CASSFGGVTEAFF. The CDR3 DNA follows: TGCGCCAGCAGCTTCGGTGGGGTCACTGAAGCTTTCTTT.

This clonotype came up a few times. The rearrangement joins TRBV4-2 to TRBJ2-2; TRBD1 or TRBD2 may be the D gene (7 bases each). This CDR3 has 17 residues. The V end lost 4 bases, the J end lost 4 bases, and 19 bases lay between the germline ends. CDR1 is LGHNA and CDR2 is YNFKEQ in the germline V gene. This CDR3 reads CASSRSGGGVATGELFF. The DNA of the CDR3 is TGTGCCAGCAGCCGGTCAGGGGGGGGAGTTGCCACCGGGGAGCTGTTTTTT.

On this clonotype: Since a much larger clone is just one base distant, this may be a read error. CDR3 protein: CAISEIQETQYF. The DNA for the CDR3 is TGTGCCATCTCTGAGATCCAAGAGACCCAGTACTTC. V is TRBV10-3 and J is TRBJ2-5; D not certain. This CDR3 comprises 12 residues. Per germline, CDR1 ENHRY and CDR2 SYGVKD. V was cut by 8 bases and J by 1 base, with 8 bases left in between.